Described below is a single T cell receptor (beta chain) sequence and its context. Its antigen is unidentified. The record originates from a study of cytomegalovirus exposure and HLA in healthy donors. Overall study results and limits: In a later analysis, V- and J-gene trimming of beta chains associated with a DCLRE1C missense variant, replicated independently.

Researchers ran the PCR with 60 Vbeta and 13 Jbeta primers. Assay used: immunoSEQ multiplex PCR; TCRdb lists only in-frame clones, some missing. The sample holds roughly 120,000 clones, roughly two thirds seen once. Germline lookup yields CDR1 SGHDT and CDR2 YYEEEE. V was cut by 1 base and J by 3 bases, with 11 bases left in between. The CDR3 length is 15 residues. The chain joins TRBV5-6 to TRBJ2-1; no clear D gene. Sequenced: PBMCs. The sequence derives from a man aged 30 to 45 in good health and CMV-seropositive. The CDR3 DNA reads TGTGCCAGCAGCTTGCAAACAGACATCTACAATGAGCAGTTCTTC. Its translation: CASSLQTDIYNEQFF.